This TCR beta chain was documented in a study of OX40 agonist ivuxolimab in advanced cancers. Study background: Patients were treated with ivuxolimab, an agonistic anti-OX40 (CD134) antibody. Dose-escalation patients' cancers were hepatocellular carcinoma, melanoma, renal cell or head and neck cancer.

Autoimmune disease history or systemic immunosuppression excluded patients. Turning to this clone: Its specificity is not known.

Study results and caveats: CD4+ and CD8+ blood T cells expanded clonally by week 6 at 0.1 to 3.0 mg/kg.

Here immunoSEQ multiplex PCR was the method, and the copy in TCRdb shows in-frame clones only, minus some. The data show under 200,000 clones, 90% to 95% seen once. The CDR3 length is 17 residues. The V segment lost 7 bases and the J segment 3 bases; nucleotides outside the gene matches: 12. Per the germline V gene, CDR1 is MDHEN and CDR2 is SYDVKM. Sequenced here: CD4+ or CD8+ T cells sorted from blood, sampled in a trial of the OX40 agonist ivuxolimab. The rearrangement links TRBV28 to TRBJ1-4; 9 bases agree with TRBD1. This clonotype was sampled from an adult with an advanced solid tumor such as melanoma, head and neck, liver or kidney cancer. For the CDR3, the DNA is TGTGCCAGCACTCCGCCCGGGACAGGGAGGGCTAATGAAAAACTGTTTTTT. This sequence encodes CASTPPGTGRANEKLFF. The full variable domain, its missing parts supplied by reference TRBV28 and TRBJ1-4, is DVKVTQSSRYLVKRTGEKVFLECVQDMDHENMFWYRQDPGLGLRLIYFSYDVKMKEKGDIPEGYSVSREKKERFSLILESASTNQTSMYLCASTPPGTGRANEKLFFGSGTQLSVL.